This T cell receptor (beta chain) is from a study of T cells in Graves' hyperthyroidism and ophthalmopathy. Whole-study context: Initial diagnosis, before any treatment, was when peripheral blood was collected. Whole-study results and caveats: The model forecast ophthalmopathy, anticipating it by a median roughly 6.5 months before onset.

Uncontrolled infection, other autoimmune disease, pregnancy or lactation disqualified patients from enrolment. Isolation of PBMCs was performed on 9.5 to 10 ml fresh peripheral blood. TCR beta CDR3 sequences were amplified from RNA transcripts. TCR CDR3 underwent first-round RT-PCR with the HTBI primer set. A single record per CDR3 protein comes from TCRdb applying MiXCR to the multiplex PCR reads. The sample has 400,000 to 500,000 distinct CDR3 sequences; roughly 14% are singletons. Trimming left V 0 bases short and J 6 bases short, with 15 bases between. There are 15 residues in the CDR3. From germline, CDR1 is SEHNR and CDR2 FQNEAQ (reference sequence). With respect to this clonotype: Antigen specificity is unknown.

This TCR was sampled from a man aged 18 to 30 with Graves' ophthalmopathy. The sequenced sample consisted of blood. The chain couples TRBV7-9 to TRBJ2-7; possible D gene TRBD2, 5 bases. As DNA, the CDR3 is TGTGCCAGCAGCTTAGCCGGGGTAACAGCCAGCGAGCAGTACTTC. Protein: CASSLAGVTASEQYF.